The clone carrying this T cell receptor (beta chain) was observed a few times. This entry is derived from a study of T-cell memory formation after mild COVID-19. V gave up 4 bases and J gave up 3 bases, with 16 bases separating them. Per germline, CDR1 MGHRA and CDR2 YSYEKL. This CDR3 comprises 16 residues. In TCRdb, the 5' RACE reads were re-called with MiXCR into one record per CDR3 protein. The sample holds hundreds of thousands of distinct CDR3 sequences, more than 15% seen once. The sequence came from an adult woman who had mild COVID-19 (a few samples of this study predate the infection). Cell type and time point are not known. Sequencing input: PBMCs or a T cell subset sorted from them (not recorded which). The chain couples TRBV4-1 to TRBJ1-5; tentatively, D is TRBD1 (6 bases). CDR3 DNA sequence: TGCGCCAGCAGCCTCAGGCAGGACAGCCTCAATCAGCCCCAGCATTTT. This gives the protein CASSLRQDSLNQPQHF.